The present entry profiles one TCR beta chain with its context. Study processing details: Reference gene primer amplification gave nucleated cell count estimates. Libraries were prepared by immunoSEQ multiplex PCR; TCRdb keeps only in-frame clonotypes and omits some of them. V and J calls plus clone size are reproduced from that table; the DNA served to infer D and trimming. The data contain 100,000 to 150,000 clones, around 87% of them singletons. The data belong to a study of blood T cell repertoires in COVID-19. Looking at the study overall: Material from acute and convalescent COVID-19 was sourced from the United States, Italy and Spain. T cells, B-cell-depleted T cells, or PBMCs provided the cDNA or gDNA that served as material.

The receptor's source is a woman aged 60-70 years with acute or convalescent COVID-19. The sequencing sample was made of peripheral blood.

This CDR3 is CASSQNIAASTDTQYF. The DNA of the CDR3 is TGCGCCAGCAGCCAGAACATAGCGGCTAGCACAGATACGCAGTATTTT. The rearrangement joins TRBV4-1 to TRBJ2-3, with D maybe TRBD2 (6 bases). Trimming took 3 bases from V and 0 from J, leaving 13 bases between them. Germline lookup yields CDR1 MGHRA and CDR2 YSYEKL. The CDR3 totals 16 residues.